Below are 2 T cell receptor beta chains sequenced from a single sample in a study of blood T cell repertoires in COVID-19. Sequenced by immunoSEQ multiplex PCR; TCRdb stores in-frame clones only, minus some. The sample consists of fewer than 600,000 clones, about 91% of them appearing once. The material sequenced was peripheral blood. The receptors originated from a man aged 18 to 30 with COVID-19, enrolled during active disease.

The rearrangement links TRBV10-2 to TRBJ2-1, with 7 bases lining up with TRBD2. The junction had 10 bases not matched to a gene; V was cut back by 6 bases and J by 8 bases. CDR3 length: 14 residues. CDR1 and CDR2 (germline): WSHSY, SAAADI. The CDR3 is CASRLGEGLDEQFF. The CDR3 DNA sequence: TGCGCCAGCAGGTTGGGGGAGGGCTTGGATGAGCAGTTCTTC.

This sequence joins TRBV4-1 and TRBJ2-7; maybe TRBD2 (6 bases). CDR1 MGHRA and CDR2 YSYEKL come from the germline V gene. The CDR3 totals 16 residues. V gave up 0 bases and J gave up 1 base, with 13 bases separating them. CDR3 sequence reads: CASSQDGTGDSYEQYF. DNA for the CDR3: TGCGCCAGCAGCCAAGATGGGACTGGGGATTCCTACGAGCAGTACTTC.